Detailed here is one T cell receptor (beta chain). What it binds is unknown. This record comes from a study of T cell responses to AZD1222 COVID-19 vaccine. Study results and limitations: A rise in Spike-specific TCR breadth and depth followed two AZD1222 doses. Among vaccine-associated CD4 TCRs, coverage spanned spike, with dominance at 160-218 and 743-854.

It was second doses at about 4 or about 12 weeks that were pooled. V was clipped by 6 bases and J by 7 bases, with 19 bases between them. This CDR3 contains 14 residues. Per the germline V gene, CDR1 is SGHRS and CDR2 is YFSETQ. Clones were read by immunoSEQ multiplex PCR, and TCRdb kept only the in-frame ones, dropping some. In the table there are some 250,000 clones, 90% to 95% of which are singletons. The source material was peripheral blood, sampled 28 days after the second AZD1222 dose. The chain employs TRBV5-1 and TRBJ2-5; D not resolved. The sequence derives from an adult who received the AZD1222 COVID-19 vaccine. The CDR3 region has the DNA TGCGCCAGCACCCTGAACGGGCGGCCGGGGACCCAGTACTTC. Amino acid sequence: CASTLNGRPGTQYF.